The following is a T cell receptor beta chain sequence with its context. The protocol was immunoSEQ multiplex PCR, while the TCRdb copy is restricted to in-frame clones and leaves out a portion. The repertoire holds some 2,100,000 clones, with 90% to 95% as singletons. The CDR3 loop spans 14 amino acids. Germline trimming cut 3 bases from V and 1 base from J; bases unmatched to any gene: 1. CDR1 is MGHRA, CDR2 YSYEKL, per germline. This entry is derived from a study of shared clonotypes between healthy human individuals. Naive CD8 cells, CD45RO-negative and positively selected for CCR7, excluded terminally differentiated effector memory CD45RA+ cells.

The source is a man aged 18-30 years in good health. Some clones in this sample may be carry-over from other donors' samples. The chain uses TRBV4-1 and TRBJ1-1, with 8 bases identical to TRBD1. The sequenced sample was naive CD8+ T cells from PBMCs. CDR3 amino acids: CASSQGQANTEAFF. CDR3 DNA: TGCGCCAGCAGCCAGGGACAGGCGAACACTGAAGCTTTCTTT.